This T cell receptor (beta chain) was identified in a study of cytomegalovirus exposure and HLA in healthy donors. This CDR3 is built from 15 residues. Trimming cost V 5 bases and J 5 bases; bases outside gene matches: 11. From germline, CDR1 is SGHTA and CDR2 FQGNSA. The primer mix had 60 Vbeta and 13 Jbeta primers. Libraries were prepared by immunoSEQ multiplex PCR; TCRdb keeps only in-frame clonotypes and omits some of them. This sample has about 160,000 clones, with roughly 79% found just once. Sequencing used PBMCs. The chain combines TRBV7-2 with TRBJ1-1; 7 bases are shared with TRBD1. This clonotype was sampled from a woman aged 45-59 years in good health and CMV-seronegative. The CDR3 region has the DNA TGTGCCAGCAGCACAAACAGGGGACGTCGGACTGAAGCTTTCTTT. Encoded protein: CASSTNRGRRTEAFF. The variable domain in full, with the rest retrieved from reference TRBV7-2 and TRBJ1-1, is GAGVSQSPSNKVTEKGKDVELRCDPISGHTALYWYRQSLGQGLEFLIYFQGNSAPDKSGLPSDRFSAERTGGSVSTLTIQRTQQEDSAVYLCASSTNRGRRTEAFFGQGTRLTVV.